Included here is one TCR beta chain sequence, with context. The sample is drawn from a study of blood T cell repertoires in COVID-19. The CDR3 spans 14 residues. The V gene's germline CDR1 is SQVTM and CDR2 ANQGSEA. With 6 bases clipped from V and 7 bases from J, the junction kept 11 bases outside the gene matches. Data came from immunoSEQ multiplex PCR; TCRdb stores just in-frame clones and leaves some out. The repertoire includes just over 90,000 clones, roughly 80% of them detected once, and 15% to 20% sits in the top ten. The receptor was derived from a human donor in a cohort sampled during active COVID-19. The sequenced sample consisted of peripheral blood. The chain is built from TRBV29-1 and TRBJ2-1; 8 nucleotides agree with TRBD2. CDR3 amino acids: CSVRRAGGTNEQFF. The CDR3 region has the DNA TGCAGCGTACGCAGGGCGGGAGGAACTAATGAGCAGTTCTTC.